The entry below gives a single T cell receptor beta chain sequence along with its context. Its antigen is undetermined. Germline V CDR1 and CDR2: LNHNV, YYDKDF (reference sequence). V was pared by 7 bases and J by 7 bases, with 12 bases of the junction left unmatched. This CDR3 has 15 residues. The data derive from a study of glioma-infiltrating T cells after dendritic cell vaccination. Study results and caveats: The cohort had few patients with full blood and tumor sets.

Here immunoSEQ multiplex PCR was the method, and the copy in TCRdb shows in-frame clones only, minus some. The sample has roughly 85,000 clones, about 85% seen once. Time point: after dendritic cell vaccination, including at tumor progression/relapse. Selection required adequate fresh-frozen tumor tissue plus more than two years' survival data. None of the glioblastoma patients had an isocitrate dehydrogenase mutation. The chain carries TRBV15 and TRBJ1-3, with 8 nucleotides matching TRBD1. Material: blood, obtained after dendritic cell vaccination. This TCR came from a human donor with glioblastoma. The CDR3 protein is CATTEVRGRLNTIYF. CDR3 DNA: TGTGCCACCACCGAAGTCAGGGGGCGTTTGAACACCATATATTTT. The full variable domain, in which reference TRBV15 and TRBJ1-3 provide the parts outside the CDR3, is DAMVIQNPRYQVTQFGKPVTLSCSQTLNHNVMYWYQQKSSQAPKLLFHYYDKDFNNEADTPDNFQSRRPNTSFCFLDIRSPGLGDTAMYLCATTEVRGRLNTIYFGEGSWLTVV.